This T cell receptor (beta chain) was observed in a study of radiation and T cells in renal cell carcinoma. Study-level background: Nephrectomy followed 15 Gy stereotactic body radiation by 4 weeks.

The CDR3 is 12 amino acids. In germline, CDR1 is SEHNR, CDR2 FQNEAQ (reference sequence). V lost 4 bases and J lost 9, with 10 bases in between. Time point specified: baseline pretreatment blood. The sample's treatment: 15 Gy SBRT to primary tumor, nephrectomy 4 weeks later. Repertoires were generated with immunoSEQ multiplex PCR, while TCRdb's copy carries only in-frame clones and drops some. This repertoire shows approximately 110,000 clones, roughly 80% found once; its top ten account for approximately 3%. Findings of the study overall: No pretreatment tumor biopsies were available for baseline clonotypes.

Note on this clone: Its antigen is as yet unknown.

This clonotype was obtained from a woman aged 55-69 years with renal cell carcinoma. V and J are TRBV7-9 and TRBJ2-1; possibly TRBD1 or TRBD2 for D (5 bases each). The sample consisted of blood, taken from a patient whose treatment included radiotherapy and nephrectomy. The CDR3 DNA sequence: TGTGCCAGCAGCTCCGCAGGGACTGAGCAGTTCTTC. It is translated as CASSSAGTEQFF.